This entry features one T cell receptor beta chain sequence. These data belong to a study of blood T cell repertoires in COVID-19. Turning to the study itself: The samples span acute and convalescent COVID-19 from the United States, Italy and Spain. The cDNA or gDNA used as material had been derived from T cells, B-cell-depleted T cells, or PBMCs.

In the authors' workflow: For nucleated cells, counts were estimated from reference gene primer amplification. Some clones are missing from TCRdb's copy, which holds only in-frame ones; the method was immunoSEQ multiplex PCR. D and trimming were read from the DNA, whereas the V and J calls and clone size are those reported in that table. Of 150,000 or so clones listed, approximately 84% were seen once; the top ten hold less than 9%. Germline V gene data show CDR1 as PRHDT and CDR2 as FYEKMQ (reference sequence). The V end lost 4 bases, the J end lost 4 bases, and 9 bases lay between the germline ends. The CDR3 sequence is 13 residues long.

The sequence was collected from a man aged 40-50 years who had recovered from COVID-19. The sample was peripheral blood. The J gene is TRBJ2-3, the V gene TRBV13; possibly TRBD2 for D (5 bases). The CDR3 region is CASSSRGSDTQYF. For the CDR3, the DNA is TGTGCCAGCAGCTCACGGGGATCAGATACGCAGTATTTT.